One T cell receptor beta chain is described in this entry. Its antigen is unknown. This CDR3 fails to terminate in the conserved phenylalanine or tryptophan, so it likely reflects a read error. These data come from a study of cytomegalovirus exposure and HLA in healthy donors. Points from the study as a whole: A later analysis showed TCR association rates differing by HLA locus, peaking at DRB1 and lowest at HLA-C. The study had only CMV serostatus as immune exposure information.

Use of 60 Vbeta and 13 Jbeta primers characterized the PCR. Sequenced by immunoSEQ multiplex PCR; TCRdb stores in-frame clones only, minus some. The sample has 150,000 to 200,000 clones; around four fifths are singletons. This TCR was recovered from a man aged 18-30 years in good health and CMV-seropositive. Sequenced material: PBMCs.

This chain's CDR3 is CASSDRGLLIRALHL. The DNA of the CDR3 is TGTGCCAGCAGCGACAGGGGGCTTTTGATTCGAGCCCTCCACCTT. V gene TRBV6-1 combines with J gene TRBJ1-6, with TRBD1 matching over 10 bases. The CDR3 has 15 residues. Germline CDR1 MNHNS, CDR2 SASEGT. Trimming cost V 6 bases and J 14 bases; bases outside gene matches: 13.